Below, 20 T cell receptor beta chains from the same sample are listed, as sequenced in a study of immune characterization of retroperitoneal liposarcoma. TCRdb fed the PCR reads into MiXCR, producing one record per CDR3 protein. Found here are some 7,900 distinct CDR3 sequences, over 40% of them singletons; the top ten hold less than 11%. Sequenced sample: tumor tissue. Receptors originate from a male donor with retroperitoneal liposarcoma.

With respect to this clonotype: One end of the junction varies from germline; a read error may be responsible. The chain links TRBV27 to TRBJ2-1, with D tentatively TRBD1 (7 bases). Germline V gene lookup returns CDR1 MNHEY and CDR2 SMNVEV (reference sequence). This CDR3 is 12 amino acids long. The CDR3 DNA reads TGTGTCAGCAGCAACAGGGGAGGAGAGCAGTTCTTC. Its translation is CVSSNRGGEQFF.

The chain recombines TRBV6-5 with TRBJ2-5, with 8 bases lining up with TRBD2. This CDR3 spans 14 amino acids. The V and J ends lost 6 bases and 6 bases, in that order; junction bases with no gene match: 9. Germline V gene lookup returns CDR1 MNHEY and CDR2 SVGAGI. CDR3 nucleotides: TGTGCCAGCAGACCCGGACTAGCTATGCAGACCCAGTACTTC. Translating it yields CASRPGLAMQTQYF.

With regard to this clonotype: Germline and junction disagree at one end, which may indicate a read error. The chain combines TRBV27 with TRBJ2-3; the match to TRBD1 covers 10 bases. CDR1 is MNHEY and CDR2 is SMNVEV in the germline V gene (reference sequence). This CDR3 has 11 residues. In DNA form, the CDR3 reads TGTGCCAGCAGTTCCGGGACAGGGGCATTTTTT. It encodes CASSSGTGAFF.

This clonotype is medium-sized by share. This chain links TRBV7-6 with TRBJ2-1; TRBD2 agrees at 11 bases. The CDR3 has 16 amino acids. The J segment lost 13 bases and the V segment lost 4 bases, leaving 15 bases of the junction unmatched. Germline CDR1 is SGHVS and CDR2 is FNYEAQ. CDR3 amino acids: CASSSGTSGYGETQFF. CDR3 bases: TGTGCCAGCAGCTCCGGGACTAGCGGCTACGGAGAGACCCAGTTCTTC.

This clonotype was found once. The chain carries TRBV11-3 and TRBJ1-1; no reliable D call. The germline V gene has CDR1 SGHNT and CDR2 YENEEA. This CDR3 spans 13 amino acids. V lost 1 base to trimming and J lost 6 bases, with 9 bases between them. CDR3 region: CASSLALGSEAFF. In DNA form, the CDR3 reads TGTGCCAGCAGCTTAGCCTTGGGGTCTGAAGCTTTCTTT.

This chain connects TRBV6-1 to TRBJ2-3; 9 bases agree with TRBD2. The J segment lost 5 bases and the V segment lost 5 bases, leaving 8 bases of the junction unmatched. This CDR3 is built from 15 residues. Germline CDR1 and CDR2: MNHNS and SASEGT. The CDR3 DNA reads as TGTGCCAGCAGTAGAGCGGGAGGAAGGGGAGATACGCAGTATTTT. Amino acids: CASSRAGGRGDTQYF.

This clonotype turned up a few times. This chain connects TRBV6-8 to TRBJ2-3; D remains ambiguous. CDR3 length equals 13 residues. The germline V and J ends were trimmed by 10 bases and 3 bases, with 14 bases remaining between them. The V gene's germline CDR1 is MNHGY and CDR2 SAAAGT. In nucleotides, the CDR3 is TGTGCCACCGAGCGTGACCCGACAGATACGCAGTATTTT. Translating it yields CATERDPTDTQYF.

The rearrangement uses TRBV7-9 and TRBJ1-1; possibly TRBD1 for D (6 bases). The ends were cut back, 5 bases at V and 10 bases at J, with 23 bases in the middle. From germline, CDR1 is SEHNR and CDR2 FQNEAQ (reference sequence). CDR3 length: 15 residues. CDR3 sequence (DNA): TGTGCCAGCAGCCCTAGTAGGGCAGGGGCTAGAGGAGCTTTCTTT. Translated: CASSPSRAGARGAFF.

The chain couples TRBV6-1 to TRBJ1-2, with 9 bases identical to TRBD1. This CDR3 spans 14 amino acids. Losses at the gene ends were 5 bases for V and 7 bases for J; bases not matched to a gene: 8. The germline gives CDR1 MNHNS, CDR2 SASEGT. The CDR3 here is CASSPQGAHFGYTF. The CDR3 nucleotides are TGTGCCAGCAGTCCACAGGGGGCGCATTTTGGCTACACCTTC.

This clonotype has more than one count but fewer than ten. The genes are TRBV27 and TRBJ2-1, with D perhaps given as TRBD1 or TRBD2 (6 bases each). V was clipped by 4 bases and J by 2 bases, with 15 bases between them. The germline V gene encodes CDR1 MNHEY and CDR2 SMNVEV (reference sequence). The CDR3 runs 16 residues. CDR3 nucleotides: TGTGCCAGCAGTTGGGGCGGGACAAGCGCCTACAATGAGCAGTTCTTC. It translates to CASSWGGTSAYNEQFF.

The rearrangement uses TRBV7-6 and TRBJ2-1; unclear D gene. The tail of the sequence fits TRBJ2-5 better, so the J call may be wrong. The CDR3 has 14 amino acids. Germline V CDR1 and CDR2: SGHVS, FNYEAQ. The CDR3 DNA reads as TGTGCCAGCAGCTTAGGGCGTCAGTCAGAGACCCAGTACTTC. Encoded protein: CASSLGRQSETQYF.

This clonotype was recorded a few times. The chain combines TRBV6-1 with TRBJ2-3; D remains unclear. The CDR3 loop spans 13 amino acids. Trimming stripped 7 bases from V and 2 bases from J, with 10 bases between. Germline V CDR1 and CDR2: MNHNS, SASEGT. The CDR3 DNA reads as TGTGCCAGCACCTTGACGGACACAGATACGCAGTATTTT. This sequence encodes CASTLTDTDTQYF.

The chain couples TRBV6-5 to TRBJ2-5, with 7 bases aligning to TRBD1. The CDR3 totals 14 residues. Germline V gene data show CDR1 as MNHEY and CDR2 as SVGAGI. The trim removed 6 bases at V and 1 base at J, leaving 5 bases unmatched. The CDR3 coding sequence is TGTGCCAGCAGCCTACGGGACAGCCAAGAGACCCAGTACTTC. This sequence encodes CASSLRDSQETQYF.

This clonotype has only a few counts. The CDR3, as DNA: TGTGCCAGCAGACTAGCGGGACGCAATGAGCAGTTCTTC. Translating it yields CASRLAGRNEQFF. This rearrangement joins TRBV6-5 to TRBJ2-1; TRBD2 matches 10 bases. Germline values: CDR1 MNHEY, CDR2 SVGAGI. Germline trimming cut 6 bases from V and 6 bases from J; bases unmatched to any gene: 2. The CDR3 covers 13 residues.

The CDR3 DNA reads as TGTGCCAGCACCAGACTAGCGGGAGAATCTGGAAACATTCAGTACTTC. Its protein is CASTRLAGESGNIQYF. This chain connects TRBV6-2 or TRBV6-3 to TRBJ2-4, with 12 bases matching TRBD2. CDR1 is MNHEY and CDR2 is SVGEGT in the germline V gene. This CDR3 contains 16 residues. J was trimmed by 6 bases and V by 7 bases; bases with no gene match: 10.

This clonotype qualifies as medium-sized (0.01 to 0.1%). The chain links TRBV11-3 to TRBJ2-5; D perhaps matches TRBD2 (6 bases). Trimming stripped 1 base from V and 4 bases from J, with 13 bases between. Germline-derived CDR1 and CDR2 are SGHNT and YENEEA. There are 15 residues in the CDR3. CDR3 coding DNA: TGTGCCAGCAGCTTAGGCGGGATAATCGGAGAGACCCAGTACTTC. This gives the protein CASSLGGIIGETQYF. The variable domain in full, completed from reference TRBV11-3 and TRBJ2-5, reads EAGVVQSPRYKIIEKKQPVAFWCNPISGHNTLYWYLQNLGQGPELLIRYENEEAVDDSQLPKDRFSAERLKGVDSTLKIQPAELGDSAVYLCASSLGGIIGETQYFGPGTRLLVL.

This rearrangement joins TRBV4-3 to TRBJ2-5, with D uncertain. The germline V gene has CDR1 LGHNA and CDR2 YSLEER. The ends were cut back, 4 bases at V and 3 bases at J, with 18 bases in the middle. CDR3 length: 16 amino acids. The CDR3 sequence is CASSLYGRVREETQYF. The CDR3 nucleotides read TGCGCCAGCAGCCTGTATGGTCGGGTCAGAGAAGAGACCCAGTACTTC.

The rearrangement uses TRBV7-2 and TRBJ1-5; perhaps TRBD1 as D (5 bases). The CDR3 length is 14 residues. CDR1 is SGHTA and CDR2 is FQGNSA in the germline V gene. V gave up 9 bases and J gave up 4 bases, with 16 bases separating them. CDR3 DNA: TGTGCCAGTTCGAGGGCAGGGCGTAATCAGCCCCAGCATTTT. Residues: CASSRAGRNQPQHF.

This clonotype is labeled medium-sized. A much more abundant neighbour one base away suggests this may be a read error. The chain links TRBV7-2 to TRBJ2-1, with 7 bases aligning to TRBD1. The J call could be wrong; TRBJ2-7 is a better fit for the DNA end. CDR1 is SGHTA, CDR2 FQGNSA, per germline. This CDR3 spans 13 amino acids. CDR3 amino acids: CATSGRGTNEQYF. The CDR3 DNA reads TGTGCCACAAGCGGCAGGGGGACCAATGAGCAGTACTTC.

On this clonotype itself: The final CDR3 position lacks the conserved phenylalanine or tryptophan, pointing to a likely read error. Because the CDR3's place on the DNA is in doubt, the DNA is left out and the CDR3 is given as listed by TCRdb. V is TRBV7-2 and J is TRBJ2-1; TRBD2 is the table's D call and was not checked against the DNA. The CDR3 has 17 amino acids, counting both end residues. The germline CDR1 and CDR2 sequences are SGHTA and FQGNSA. CDR3 protein: CASTTSRDSQETQYFGA.